This T cell receptor beta chain was captured in a study of cytomegalovirus exposure and HLA in healthy donors. The study, taken as a whole, reports: Within an earlier analysis, most TCR beta V segments proved productive either about 87% or about 30% of the time. Researchers counted 150 to 200 TCR beta chains as cytomegalovirus-associated. An analysis that was carried out later associated 16,951 TCR beta sequences with HLA alleles at 0.05 false discovery rate. As was reported, the classifier diagnosed cytomegalovirus status with high specificity and sensitivity.

The PCR employed 60 Vbeta primers together with 13 Jbeta primers. TCRdb's table, derived via immunoSEQ multiplex PCR, lists solely in-frame clones and lacks some. The repertoire has some 130,000 clones, approximately 10% of them found once; the top ten carry roughly 7%. Notes on this clone: The target antigen is unknown.

From germline, CDR1 is SGHNT and CDR2 YYREEE (reference sequence). This CDR3 is 14 amino acids long. The V end was cut by 0 bases, the J end by 9 bases, with 13 bases between. The chain carries TRBV5-4 and TRBJ2-1, with D possibly being TRBD2 (6 bases). Sequencing used PBMCs. This clonotype originated in a woman aged 40-49 years in good health and CMV-seropositive. The CDR3 region is CASSLDLGRGEQFF. The CDR3 nucleotides read TGTGCCAGCAGCTTGGATCTAGGGCGGGGTGAGCAGTTCTTC. The full variable domain, completed using reference TRBV5-4 and TRBJ2-1, is ETGVTQSPTHLIKTRGQQVTLRCSSQSGHNTVSWYQQALGQGPQFIFQYYREEENGRGNFPPRFSGLQFPNYSSELNVNALELDDSALYLCASSLDLGRGEQFFGPGTRLTVL.